Listed below are T cell receptor beta chains from one sample, sequenced in a study of T cell changes during pregnancy in multiple sclerosis. TCRdb keeps only in-frame clones here, not all; method: immunoSEQ multiplex PCR. The table has approximately 41,000 clones, 75% to 90% seen once; the top ten hold about 1.2%. The source material was CD4+ T cells from peripheral blood mononuclear cells, sampled in the first trimester of pregnancy. Receptors were obtained from a female donor with multiple sclerosis, enrolled in a pregnancy study. The conserved cysteine and the conserved F or W are not part of the CDR3 here.

CDR3: ASSQEEGGRTDTQY; V: TRBV4-2
CDR3: ASSELQRGGELF; V: TRBV9
CDR3: ASTSVPNQPQH; V: TRBV19
CDR3: ASSPGTGLGAKNIQY; V: TRBV27
CDR3: ASSPTSAPPQY; V: TRBV7-6
CDR3: ASGFSLRVGTSGRGDEQF; V: TRBV12-5
CDR3: ASVRRASVEKLF; V: TRBV6-1
CDR3: ASSTGPEYEQY; V: TRBV11-1
CDR3: ASREDRAGELF; V: TRBV2
CDR3: ASSSDSFSSYEQY; V: TRBV6-1
CDR3: ASRQGDRDRVYEQY; V: TRBV5-4
CDR3: ASSLDLGHSKAGGHNEQF; V: TRBV5-4
CDR3: ASSLASVSGANVLT; V: TRBV5-1
CDR3: ATSRSREQY; V: TRBV6-5
CDR3: ASRIPTATNYGYT; V: TRBV6-5
CDR3: ASSLVPGSYEQY; V: TRBV7-9
CDR3: ASSQDGQGRNQPQH; V: TRBV7-2
CDR3: ASSLERGAGSTEAF; V: TRBV5-1
CDR3: ASRSSTDTQY; V: TRBV28
CDR3: ASRMVSGSGAYNEQF; V: TRBV28
CDR3: ASSLTQGGGKLF; V: TRBV7-2
CDR3: ASSIVGGGHNEQF; V: TRBV19
CDR3: ASSYSGQGETQY; V: TRBV6-6
CDR3: ASSGDFYNEQF; V: TRBV19
CDR3: ASSFGRYNEQF; V: TRBV7-9
CDR3: ASRVDRGDTEAF; V: TRBV2
CDR3: SVGLQLSSYNEQF; V: TRBV29-1